This T cell receptor beta chain stems from a study of T cell responses to AZD1222 COVID-19 vaccine. With respect to this clone: Antigen unknown.

Method: immunoSEQ multiplex PCR; TCRdb's copy keeps in-frame clones and lacks some. The sample has about 130,000 clones, 90% to 95% seen once. General study points: Vaccination with two AZD1222 doses was followed by a rise in Spike-specific TCR breadth and depth. Only a handful of AZD1222 recipients tested seropositive at baseline. Nearly half of spike-specific TCRs reportedly target unmutated variant regions.

The origin of this receptor is an adult in good health. The sequencing used peripheral blood, collected on day 0 of AZD1222 vaccination.

CDR3 region: CASSLGGSRNEQFF. CDR3 bases: TGTGCCAGCAGCTTAGGCGGGAGCCGGAATGAGCAGTTCTTC. V and J are TRBV11-3 and TRBJ2-1; TRBD2 agrees at 7 bases. CDR3 length: 14 residues. Germline V CDR1 and CDR2: SGHNT, YENEEA. The V gene end was trimmed by 1 base and the J gene end by 7 bases; junction bases not matched to a gene: 4.